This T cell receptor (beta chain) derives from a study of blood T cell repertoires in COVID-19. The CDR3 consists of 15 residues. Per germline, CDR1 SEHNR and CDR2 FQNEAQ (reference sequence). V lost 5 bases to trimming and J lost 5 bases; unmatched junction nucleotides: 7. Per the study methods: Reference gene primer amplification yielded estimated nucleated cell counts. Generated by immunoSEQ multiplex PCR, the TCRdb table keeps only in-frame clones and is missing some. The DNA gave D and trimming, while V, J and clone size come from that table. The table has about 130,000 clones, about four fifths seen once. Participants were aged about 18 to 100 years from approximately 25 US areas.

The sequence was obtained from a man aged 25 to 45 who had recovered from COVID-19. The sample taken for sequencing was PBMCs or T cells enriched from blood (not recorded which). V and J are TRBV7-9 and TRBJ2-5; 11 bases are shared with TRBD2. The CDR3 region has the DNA TGTGCCAGCAGCGCGACTAGCGGGAACCTGGAGACCCAGTACTTC. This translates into CASSATSGNLETQYF. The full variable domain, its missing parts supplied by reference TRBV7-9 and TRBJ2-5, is DTGVSQNPRHKITKRGQNVTFRCDPISEHNRLYWYRQTLGQGPEFLTYFQNEAQLEKSRLLSDRFSAERPKGSFSTLEIQRTEQGDSAMYLCASSATSGNLETQYFGPGTRLLVL.